This T cell receptor beta chain was documented in a study of blood T cell repertoires in COVID-19. Adults between about 18 and 95 years of age took part from approximately 24 US areas. Sequenced by immunoSEQ multiplex PCR; TCRdb stores in-frame clones only, minus some. Of some 200,000 clones listed, 70% to 85% are singletons. The sample was PBMCs or T cells enriched from blood (not recorded which). This clonotype was obtained from a woman aged 40 to 49 with acute COVID-19.

CDR3 region: CASSTEGGYGYTF. The CDR3 region has the DNA TGCGCCAGCAGCACCGAGGGAGGATATGGCTACACCTTC. The rearrangement joins TRBV5-1 to TRBJ1-2; D call uncertain. The CDR3 length is 13 residues. Trimming removed 4 bases from V and 5 bases from J, with 12 bases in between. Germline V CDR1 and CDR2: SGHRS, YFSETQ.